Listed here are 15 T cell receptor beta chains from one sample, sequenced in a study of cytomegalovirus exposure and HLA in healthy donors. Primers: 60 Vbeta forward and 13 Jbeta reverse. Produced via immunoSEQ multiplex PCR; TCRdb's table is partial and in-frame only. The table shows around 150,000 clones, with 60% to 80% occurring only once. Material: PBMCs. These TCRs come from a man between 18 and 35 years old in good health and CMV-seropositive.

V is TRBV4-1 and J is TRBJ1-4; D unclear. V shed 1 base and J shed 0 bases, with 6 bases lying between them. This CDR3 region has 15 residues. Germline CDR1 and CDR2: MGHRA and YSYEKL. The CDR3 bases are TGCGCCAGCAGCCAAGTACTGTCAACTAATGAAAAACTGTTTTTT. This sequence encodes CASSQVLSTNEKLFF.

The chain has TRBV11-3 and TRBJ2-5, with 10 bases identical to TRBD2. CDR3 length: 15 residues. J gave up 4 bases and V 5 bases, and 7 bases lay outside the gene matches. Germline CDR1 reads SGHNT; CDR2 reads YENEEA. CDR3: CASSALAGKIETQYF. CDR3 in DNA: TGTGCCAGCAGCGCACTAGCGGGGAAGATAGAGACCCAGTACTTC.

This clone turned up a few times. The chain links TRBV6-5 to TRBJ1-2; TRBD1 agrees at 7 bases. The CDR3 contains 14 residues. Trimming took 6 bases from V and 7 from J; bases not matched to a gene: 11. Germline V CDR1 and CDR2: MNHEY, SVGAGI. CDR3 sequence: CASRDDREVRGYTF. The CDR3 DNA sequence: TGTGCCAGCAGAGACGACAGGGAGGTTCGTGGCTACACCTTC.

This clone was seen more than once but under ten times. Here the CDR3 DNA reads TGTGCCAGCGGGGGGGCAGGATTCGGAGAGCAGTACGTC. Its translation is CASGGAGFGEQYV. The chain couples TRBV2 to TRBJ2-7, with D perhaps matching TRBD2 (7 bases). This CDR3 has 13 residues. The germline CDR1 and CDR2 sequences are SNHLY and FYNNEI. V lost 8 bases, J lost 7 bases, and 18 bases lay in between.

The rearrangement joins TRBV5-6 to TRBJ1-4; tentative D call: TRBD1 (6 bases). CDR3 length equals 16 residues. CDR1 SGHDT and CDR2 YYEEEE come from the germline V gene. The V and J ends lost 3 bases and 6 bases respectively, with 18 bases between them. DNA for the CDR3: TGTGCCAGCAGCTCTGGGGGCAGGGGTGATTATGAAAAACTGTTTTTT. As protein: CASSSGGRGDYEKLFF. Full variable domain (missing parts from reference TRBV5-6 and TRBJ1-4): DAGVTQSPTHLIKTRGQQVTLRCSPKSGHDTVSWYQQALGQGPQFIFQYYEEEERQRGNFPDRFSGHQFPNYSSELNVNALLLGDSALYLCASSSGGRGDYEKLFFGSGTQLSVL.

Written as DNA, the CDR3 is TGCAGCGTCGGACAGGGGAATCAGCCCCAGCATTTT. It codes for CSVGQGNQPQHF. The rearrangement uses TRBV29-1 and TRBJ1-5; 9 bases are a match to TRBD1. CDR1 SQVTM and CDR2 ANQGSEA come from the germline V gene. This CDR3 region has 12 residues. The J segment lost 4 bases and the V segment lost 6 bases, leaving 1 base of the junction unmatched.

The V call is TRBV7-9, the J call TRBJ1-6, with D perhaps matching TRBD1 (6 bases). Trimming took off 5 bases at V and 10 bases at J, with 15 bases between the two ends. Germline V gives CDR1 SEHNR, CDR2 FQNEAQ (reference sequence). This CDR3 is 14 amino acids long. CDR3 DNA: TGTGCCAGCAGCCTCGGACAGAGACAATCACCCCTCCACTTT. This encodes CASSLGQRQSPLHF.

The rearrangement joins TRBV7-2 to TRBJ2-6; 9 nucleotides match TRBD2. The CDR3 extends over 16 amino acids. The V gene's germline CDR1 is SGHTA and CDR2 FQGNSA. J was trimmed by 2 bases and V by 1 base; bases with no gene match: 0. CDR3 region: CASSLGGGAGANVLTF. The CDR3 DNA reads TGTGCCAGCAGCTTAGGCGGGGGGGCTGGGGCCAACGTCCTGACTTTC.

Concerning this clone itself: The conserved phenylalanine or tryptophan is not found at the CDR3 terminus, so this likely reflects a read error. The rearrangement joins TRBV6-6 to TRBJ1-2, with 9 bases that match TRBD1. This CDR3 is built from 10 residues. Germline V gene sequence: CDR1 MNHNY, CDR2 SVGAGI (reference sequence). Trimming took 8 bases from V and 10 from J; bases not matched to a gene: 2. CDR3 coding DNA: TGTGCCAGCGGGACAGGGTCCTACACCCTC. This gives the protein CASGTGSYTL.

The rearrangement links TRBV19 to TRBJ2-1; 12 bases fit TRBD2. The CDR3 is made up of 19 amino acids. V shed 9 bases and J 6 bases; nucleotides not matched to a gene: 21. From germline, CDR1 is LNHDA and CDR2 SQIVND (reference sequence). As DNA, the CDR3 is TGTGCCAGCAAACCCCCTAGCGGGAGGGCCCTAACAAGAGTCAATGAGCAGTTCTTC. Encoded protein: CASKPPSGRALTRVNEQFF.

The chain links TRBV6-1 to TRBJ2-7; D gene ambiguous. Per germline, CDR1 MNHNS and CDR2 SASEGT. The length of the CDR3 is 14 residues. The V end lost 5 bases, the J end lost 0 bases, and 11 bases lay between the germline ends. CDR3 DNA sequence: TGTGCCAGCAGTAAACAAGCCGACTCCTACGAGCAGTACGTC. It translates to CASSKQADSYEQYV.

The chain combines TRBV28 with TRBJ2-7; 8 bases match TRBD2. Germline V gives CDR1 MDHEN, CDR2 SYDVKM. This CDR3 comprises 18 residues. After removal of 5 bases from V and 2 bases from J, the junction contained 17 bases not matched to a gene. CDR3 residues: CASSPSGLGGGQAYEQYV. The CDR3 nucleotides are TGTGCCAGCAGTCCCTCCGGACTTGGCGGGGGGCAAGCCTACGAGCAGTACGTC.

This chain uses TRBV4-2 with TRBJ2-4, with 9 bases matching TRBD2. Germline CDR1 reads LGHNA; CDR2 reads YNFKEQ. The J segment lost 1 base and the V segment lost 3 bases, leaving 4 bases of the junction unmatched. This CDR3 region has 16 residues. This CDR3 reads CASSQFSGGAKNIQYF. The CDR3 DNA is TGTGCCAGCAGCCAGTTCAGCGGGGGGGCCAAAAACATTCAGTACTTC.

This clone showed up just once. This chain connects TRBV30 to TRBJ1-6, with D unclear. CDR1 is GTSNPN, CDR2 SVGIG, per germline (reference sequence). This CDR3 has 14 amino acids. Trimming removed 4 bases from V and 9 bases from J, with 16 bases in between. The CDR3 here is CAWTSGGGSSPLHF. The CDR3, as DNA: TGTGCCTGGACTTCAGGCGGCGGGAGTTCACCCCTCCACTTT.

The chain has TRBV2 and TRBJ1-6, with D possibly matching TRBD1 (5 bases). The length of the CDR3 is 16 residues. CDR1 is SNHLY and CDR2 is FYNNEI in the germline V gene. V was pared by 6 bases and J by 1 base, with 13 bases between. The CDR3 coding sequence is TGTGCCAGCAGCCCTTATCAGGGATCCTATAATTCACCCCTCCACTTT. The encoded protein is CASSPYQGSYNSPLHF.